A selection of T cell receptor beta chains follows, all from one sample in a study of T cells expressing NK-cell markers. From the 5' RACE reads, TCRdb lists one entry per CDR3 protein and no DNA. Its table lists some 280,000 distinct CDR3 sequences. The sample comprised blood T cells: a sorted CD56 or NKG2C T cell subset, CD4+ or CD8+ T cells, or bulk PBMC T cells (not recorded which). These receptors were collected from a man aged 18 to 29 in good health. Both conserved end residues are part of each CDR3. Each record gives: V gene, CDR3 length, J gene, CDR3 protein.

v_call: TRBV6-1; cdr3_length: 17; j_call: TRBJ2-6; cdr3_aa: CASSEVKTGSGANVLTF
v_call: TRBV12-3/TRBV12-4; cdr3_length: 15; j_call: TRBJ2-1; cdr3_aa: CASSPRTHKGDEQFF
v_call: TRBV5-1; cdr3_length: 15; j_call: TRBJ2-1; cdr3_aa: CASSLVARATNEQFF
v_call: TRBV12-3/TRBV12-4; cdr3_length: 13; j_call: TRBJ1-2; cdr3_aa: CASSSGSIYGYTF
v_call: TRBV11-1; cdr3_length: 14; j_call: TRBJ2-5; cdr3_aa: CASTETSIQETQYF
v_call: TRBV20-1; cdr3_length: 14; j_call: TRBJ1-1; cdr3_aa: CSARAPSYTTEAFF
v_call: TRBV25-1; cdr3_length: 14; j_call: TRBJ2-3; cdr3_aa: CASSESGSTDTQYF
v_call: TRBV24-1; cdr3_length: 12; j_call: TRBJ2-3; cdr3_aa: CATSLAAGTQYF
v_call: TRBV5-1; cdr3_length: 15; j_call: TRBJ2-2; cdr3_aa: CASSLYSSGREELFF
v_call: TRBV5-1; cdr3_length: 15; j_call: TRBJ1-3; cdr3_aa: CASRNDSFSGNTIYF
v_call: TRBV7-8; cdr3_length: 15; j_call: TRBJ2-5; cdr3_aa: CASSLAGAQQETQYF
v_call: TRBV29-1; cdr3_length: 12; j_call: TRBJ2-5; cdr3_aa: CSVEFGGETQYF
v_call: TRBV12-3/TRBV12-4; cdr3_length: 17; j_call: TRBJ1-1; cdr3_aa: CASSPYPTGRQNTEAFF
v_call: TRBV5-1; cdr3_length: 14; j_call: TRBJ2-5; cdr3_aa: CASSLGSFGETQYF
v_call: TRBV7-2; cdr3_length: 15; j_call: TRBJ2-7; cdr3_aa: CASSLIDSSPYEQYF
v_call: TRBV19; cdr3_length: 15; j_call: TRBJ2-5; cdr3_aa: CASSIQAGGGETQYF
v_call: TRBV4-2; cdr3_length: 15; j_call: TRBJ1-5; cdr3_aa: CASSQDQGAHQPQHF
v_call: TRBV3-1; cdr3_length: 12; j_call: TRBJ2-1; cdr3_aa: CASSQGRPEQFF
v_call: TRBV7-9; cdr3_length: 14; j_call: TRBJ1-1; cdr3_aa: CASRPGPITGEAFF
v_call: TRBV24-1; cdr3_length: 12; j_call: TRBJ2-1; cdr3_aa: CATSGPRREQFF
v_call: TRBV6-5; cdr3_length: 15; j_call: TRBJ1-4; cdr3_aa: CATKTIALTNEKLFF
v_call: TRBV10-3; cdr3_length: 14; j_call: TRBJ2-1; cdr3_aa: CAISGEGRNNEQFF
v_call: TRBV29-1; cdr3_length: 14; j_call: TRBJ2-1; cdr3_aa: CSVEGKLVYNEQFF
v_call: TRBV7-9; cdr3_length: 15; j_call: TRBJ2-1; cdr3_aa: CASSKTASSYNEQFF
v_call: TRBV24-1; cdr3_length: 11; j_call: TRBJ2-3; cdr3_aa: CATGKGDTQYF
v_call: TRBV5-6; cdr3_length: 14; j_call: TRBJ2-7; cdr3_aa: CASSLTGVPYEQYF
v_call: TRBV6-2/TRBV6-3; cdr3_length: 18; j_call: TRBJ2-1; cdr3_aa: CASSYSSRRHVDRGKEFF
v_call: TRBV14; cdr3_length: 14; j_call: TRBJ1-2; cdr3_aa: CASSQVAGTYGYTF
v_call: TRBV19; cdr3_length: 14; j_call: TRBJ1-6; cdr3_aa: CASSISPSDSPLHF
v_call: TRBV6-5; cdr3_length: 14; j_call: TRBJ2-1; cdr3_aa: CASSYGGGYNEQFF
v_call: TRBV10-3; cdr3_length: 13; j_call: TRBJ2-1; cdr3_aa: CAIRGAGGREQFF
v_call: TRBV29-1; cdr3_length: 13; j_call: TRBJ2-1; cdr3_aa: CSVEGQKYNEQFF
v_call: TRBV27; cdr3_length: 16; j_call: TRBJ1-1; cdr3_aa: CASSLRQGTMNTEAFF
v_call: TRBV27; cdr3_length: 15; j_call: TRBJ1-5; cdr3_aa: CASSLITGGNQPQHF
v_call: TRBV29-1; cdr3_length: 13; j_call: TRBJ1-2; cdr3_aa: CSVDGQSNYGYTF
v_call: TRBV4-2; cdr3_length: 17; j_call: TRBJ2-2; cdr3_aa: CASSQASGSANTGELFF
v_call: TRBV7-2; cdr3_length: 14; j_call: TRBJ2-7; cdr3_aa: CASSFETGPYEQYF
v_call: TRBV6-2/TRBV6-3; cdr3_length: 14; j_call: TRBJ2-1; cdr3_aa: CASGRLGGDNEQFF
v_call: TRBV27; cdr3_length: 13; j_call: TRBJ2-1; cdr3_aa: CASSFGRYNEQFF
v_call: TRBV6-1; cdr3_length: 13; j_call: TRBJ2-3; cdr3_aa: CASSEGRKDTQYF
v_call: TRBV19; cdr3_length: 14; j_call: TRBJ1-5; cdr3_aa: CASSLDRGGQPQHF
v_call: TRBV24-1; cdr3_length: 14; j_call: TRBJ2-3; cdr3_aa: CATSDYRGTDTQYF
v_call: TRBV5-1; cdr3_length: 14; j_call: TRBJ2-1; cdr3_aa: CASSSGQSYNEQFF
v_call: TRBV28; cdr3_length: 17; j_call: TRBJ2-1; cdr3_aa: CASSLRTSGYRNNEQFF
v_call: TRBV29-1; cdr3_length: 14; j_call: TRBJ2-3; cdr3_aa: CSVAAGGGTDTQYF
v_call: TRBV6-4; cdr3_length: 14; j_call: TRBJ2-7; cdr3_aa: CASSDSKGSYEQYF
v_call: TRBV6-1; cdr3_length: 19; j_call: TRBJ2-3; cdr3_aa: CASTPLLAGALLSTDTQYF
v_call: TRBV5-1; cdr3_length: 15; j_call: TRBJ2-1; cdr3_aa: CASSLGLAGINEQFF
v_call: TRBV27; cdr3_length: 14; j_call: TRBJ1-3; cdr3_aa: CASKGVDSGNTIYF
v_call: TRBV10-3; cdr3_length: 16; j_call: TRBJ2-1; cdr3_aa: CAISESGLDSYNEQFF
v_call: TRBV25-1; cdr3_length: 14; j_call: TRBJ2-6; cdr3_aa: CASRGASGANVLTF
v_call: TRBV29-1; cdr3_length: 11; j_call: TRBJ2-3; cdr3_aa: CSVGGTDTQYF
v_call: TRBV20-1; cdr3_length: 14; j_call: TRBJ2-3; cdr3_aa: CSARAGKVIDTQYF
v_call: TRBV29-1; cdr3_length: 14; j_call: TRBJ1-1; cdr3_aa: CSVGYGTANTEAFF
v_call: TRBV30; cdr3_length: 12; j_call: TRBJ1-5; cdr3_aa: CAWSPGRGPQHF
v_call: TRBV6-5; cdr3_length: 15; j_call: TRBJ1-5; cdr3_aa: CASSYGTGTNQPQHF
v_call: TRBV25-1; cdr3_length: 15; j_call: TRBJ2-7; cdr3_aa: CASSESTGAFYEQYF
v_call: TRBV7-2; cdr3_length: 14; j_call: TRBJ1-2; cdr3_aa: CASSFYGTDYGYTF
v_call: TRBV29-1; cdr3_length: 15; j_call: TRBJ2-3; cdr3_aa: CSVDGTSGLTDTQYF
v_call: TRBV2; cdr3_length: 13; j_call: TRBJ2-1; cdr3_aa: CASSDPLVYEQFF